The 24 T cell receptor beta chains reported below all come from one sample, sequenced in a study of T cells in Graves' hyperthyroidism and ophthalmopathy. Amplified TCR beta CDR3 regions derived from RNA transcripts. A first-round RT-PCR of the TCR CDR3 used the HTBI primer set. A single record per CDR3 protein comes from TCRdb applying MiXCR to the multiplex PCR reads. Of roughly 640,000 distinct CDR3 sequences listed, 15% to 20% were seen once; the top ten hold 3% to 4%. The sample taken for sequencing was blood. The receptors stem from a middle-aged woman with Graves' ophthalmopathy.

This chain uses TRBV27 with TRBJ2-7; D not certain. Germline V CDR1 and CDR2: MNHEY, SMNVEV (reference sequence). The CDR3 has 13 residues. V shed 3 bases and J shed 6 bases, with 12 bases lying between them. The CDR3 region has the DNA TGTGCCAGCAGTTTTTGCGTTGTGTGCGAGCAGTACTTC. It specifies CASSFCVVCEQYF.

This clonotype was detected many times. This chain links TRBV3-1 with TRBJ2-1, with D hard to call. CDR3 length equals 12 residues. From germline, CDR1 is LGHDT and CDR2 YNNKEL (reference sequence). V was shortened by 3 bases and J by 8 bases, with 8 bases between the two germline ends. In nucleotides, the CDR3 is TGTGCCAGCAGCCAGGCAGTGGATGAGCAGTTCTTC. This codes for CASSQAVDEQFF.

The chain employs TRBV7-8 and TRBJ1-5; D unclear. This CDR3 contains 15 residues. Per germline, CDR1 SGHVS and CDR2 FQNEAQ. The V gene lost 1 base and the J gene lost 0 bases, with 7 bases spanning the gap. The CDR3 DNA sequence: TGTGCCAGCAGCTTAGAGGTCTATAGCAATCAGCCCCAGCATTTT. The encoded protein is CASSLEVYSNQPQHF.

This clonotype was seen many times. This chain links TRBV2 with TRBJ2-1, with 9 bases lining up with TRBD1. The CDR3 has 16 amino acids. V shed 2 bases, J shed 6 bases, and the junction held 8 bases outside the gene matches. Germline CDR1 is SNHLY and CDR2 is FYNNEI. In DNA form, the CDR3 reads TGTGCCAGCAGTGAACGCTACGGGACAGGGCCCAATGAGCAGTTCTTC. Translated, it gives CASSERYGTGPNEQFF.

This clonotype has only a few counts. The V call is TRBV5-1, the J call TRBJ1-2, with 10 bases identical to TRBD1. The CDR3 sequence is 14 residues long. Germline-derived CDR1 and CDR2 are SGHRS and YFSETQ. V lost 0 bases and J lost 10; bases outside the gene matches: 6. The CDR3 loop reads CASSLATGGDHYTF. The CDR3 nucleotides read TGCGCCAGCAGCTTGGCGACAGGGGGCGATCACTACACCTTC.

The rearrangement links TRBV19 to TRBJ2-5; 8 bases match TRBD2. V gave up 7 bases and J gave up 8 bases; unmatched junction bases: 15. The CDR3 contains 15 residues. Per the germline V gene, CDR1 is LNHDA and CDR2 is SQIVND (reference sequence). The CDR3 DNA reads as TGTGCCAGTAAGGGAAGGACAGCGGGGGCCGGTACCCAGTACTTC. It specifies CASKGRTAGAGTQYF.

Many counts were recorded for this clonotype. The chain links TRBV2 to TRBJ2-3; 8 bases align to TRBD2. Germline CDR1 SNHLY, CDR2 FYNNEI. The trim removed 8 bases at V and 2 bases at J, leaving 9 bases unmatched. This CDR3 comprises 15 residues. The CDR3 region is CASLGRGAYTDTQYF. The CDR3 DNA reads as TGTGCCAGCCTCGGGCGGGGGGCCTACACAGATACGCAGTATTTT.

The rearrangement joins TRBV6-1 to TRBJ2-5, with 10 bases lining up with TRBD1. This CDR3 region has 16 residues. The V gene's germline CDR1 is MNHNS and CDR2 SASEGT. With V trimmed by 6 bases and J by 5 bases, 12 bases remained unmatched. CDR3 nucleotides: TGTGCCAGCAGCCGCTCCCGGACAGGGGGGGGGGAGACCCAGTACTTC. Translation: CASSRSRTGGGETQYF.

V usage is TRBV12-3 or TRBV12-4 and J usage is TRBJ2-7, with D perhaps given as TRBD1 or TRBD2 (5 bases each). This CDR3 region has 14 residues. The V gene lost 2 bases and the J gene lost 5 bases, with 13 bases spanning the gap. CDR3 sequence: CASSLYRVGDEQYF. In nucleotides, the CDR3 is TGTGCCAGCAGTTTATATCGGGTGGGGGACGAGCAGTACTTC.

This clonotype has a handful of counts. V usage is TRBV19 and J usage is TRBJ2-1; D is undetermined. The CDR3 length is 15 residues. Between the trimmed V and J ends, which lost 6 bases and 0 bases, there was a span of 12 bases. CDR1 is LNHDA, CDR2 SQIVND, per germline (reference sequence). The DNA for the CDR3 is TGTGCCAGTAGCCCGCGGCATAGCTCCTACAATGAGCAGTTCTTC. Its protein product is CASSPRHSSYNEQFF.

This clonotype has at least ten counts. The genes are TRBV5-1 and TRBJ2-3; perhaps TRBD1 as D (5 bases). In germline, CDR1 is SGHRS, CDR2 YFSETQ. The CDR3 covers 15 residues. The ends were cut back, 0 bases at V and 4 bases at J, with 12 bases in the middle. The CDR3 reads CASSLVPGFSDTQYF. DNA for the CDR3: TGCGCCAGCAGCTTGGTCCCAGGGTTTTCAGATACGCAGTATTTT.

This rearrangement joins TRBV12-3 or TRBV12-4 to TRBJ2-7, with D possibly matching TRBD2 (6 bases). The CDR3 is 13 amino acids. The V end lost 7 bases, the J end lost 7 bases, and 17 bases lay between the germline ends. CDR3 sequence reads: CASIRDSTGEQYF. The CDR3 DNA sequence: TGTGCCAGCATCCGGGACTCCACGGGGGAGCAGTACTTC.

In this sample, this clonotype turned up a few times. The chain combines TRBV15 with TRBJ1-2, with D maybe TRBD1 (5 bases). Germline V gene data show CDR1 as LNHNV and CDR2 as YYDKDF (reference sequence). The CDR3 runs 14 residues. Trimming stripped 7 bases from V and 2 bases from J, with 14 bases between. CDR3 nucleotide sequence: TGTGCCACCACTCAGGGTCGGGGGAACTATGGCTACACCTTC. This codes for CATTQGRGNYGYTF.

CDR3 nucleotide sequence: TGCGCCAGCAGCTTGGCCAGGGGGTCGACTAATGAAAAACTGTTTTTT. Its translation: CASSLARGSTNEKLFF. This chain links TRBV5-1 with TRBJ1-4, with TRBD1 identical over 7 bases. The CDR3 consists of 16 residues. Trimming at V came to 0 bases and at J to 2 bases, leaving 4 bases not matched to a gene. The germline V gene has CDR1 SGHRS and CDR2 YFSETQ.

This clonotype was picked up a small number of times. The CDR3, as DNA: TGTGCCAGCTCATCCGTGCAGCCCACCCAGGGTCGAAACACCGGGGAGCTGTTTTTT. Translating it yields CASSSVQPTQGRNTGELFF. The chain recombines TRBV2 with TRBJ2-2, with a weak D call TRBD1 (5 bases). Trimming removed 8 bases at V and 2 bases at J, with 27 bases between. The CDR3 is made up of 19 amino acids. CDR1 SNHLY and CDR2 FYNNEI come from the germline V gene.

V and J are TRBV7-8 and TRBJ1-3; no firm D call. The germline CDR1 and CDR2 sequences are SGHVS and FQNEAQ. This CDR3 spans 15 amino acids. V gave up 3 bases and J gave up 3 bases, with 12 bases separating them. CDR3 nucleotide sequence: TGTGCCAGCAGCTTTATTACAGAAGGTGGAAACACCATATATTTT. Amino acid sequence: CASSFITEGGNTIYF.

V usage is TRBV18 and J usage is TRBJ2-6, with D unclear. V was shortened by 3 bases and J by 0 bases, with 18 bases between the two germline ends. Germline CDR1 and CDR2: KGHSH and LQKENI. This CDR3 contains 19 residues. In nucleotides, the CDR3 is TGTGCCAGCTCACCGGGCAGTAAAGCCTTCACCTCTGGGGCCAACGTCCTGACTTTC. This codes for CASSPGSKAFTSGANVLTF.

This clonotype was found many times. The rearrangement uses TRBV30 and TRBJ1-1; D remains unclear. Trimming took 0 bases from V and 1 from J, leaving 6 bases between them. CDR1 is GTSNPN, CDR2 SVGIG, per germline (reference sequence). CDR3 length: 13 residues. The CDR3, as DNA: TGTGCCTGGAGTGTAACACGGAACACTGAAGCTTTCTTT. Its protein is CAWSVTRNTEAFF.

DNA of the CDR3: TGTGCCAGTAGTAAAGGGACAGTGAGCTCCTACAATGAGCAGTTCTTC. As protein: CASSKGTVSSYNEQFF. This chain links TRBV19 with TRBJ2-1; TRBD1 agrees at 7 bases. The CDR3 is 16 residues long. Germline V gene sequence: CDR1 LNHDA, CDR2 SQIVND (reference sequence). J gave up 0 bases and V 4 bases, and 6 bases lay outside the gene matches.

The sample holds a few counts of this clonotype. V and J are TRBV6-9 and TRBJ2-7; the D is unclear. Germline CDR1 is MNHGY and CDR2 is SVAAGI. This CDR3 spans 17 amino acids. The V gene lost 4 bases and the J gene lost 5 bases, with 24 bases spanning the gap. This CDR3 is CASSFPEARIPGDEQYF. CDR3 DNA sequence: TGTGCCAGCAGTTTCCCGGAAGCTAGGATCCCAGGAGACGAGCAGTACTTC.

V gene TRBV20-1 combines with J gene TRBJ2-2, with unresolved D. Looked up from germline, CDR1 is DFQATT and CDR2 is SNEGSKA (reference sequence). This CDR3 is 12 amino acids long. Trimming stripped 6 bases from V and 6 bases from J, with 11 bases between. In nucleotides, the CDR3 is TGCAGTGCCTCTGTAGGCTCCGGGGAGCTGTTTTTT. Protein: CSASVGSGELFF.

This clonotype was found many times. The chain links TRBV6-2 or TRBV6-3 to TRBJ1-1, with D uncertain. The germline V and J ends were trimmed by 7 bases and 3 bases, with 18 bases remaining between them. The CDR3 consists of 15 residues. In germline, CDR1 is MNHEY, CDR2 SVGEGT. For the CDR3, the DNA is TGTGCCAGCACCCAGGAGGTAGGGCGGGACACTGAAGCTTTCTTT. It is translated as CASTQEVGRDTEAFF.

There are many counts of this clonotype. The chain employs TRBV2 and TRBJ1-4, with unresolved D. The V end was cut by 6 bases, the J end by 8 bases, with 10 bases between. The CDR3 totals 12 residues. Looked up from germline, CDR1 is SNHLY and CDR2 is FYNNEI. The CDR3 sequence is CASRGIGEKLFF. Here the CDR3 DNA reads TGTGCCAGCAGGGGGATAGGAGAAAAACTGTTTTTT.

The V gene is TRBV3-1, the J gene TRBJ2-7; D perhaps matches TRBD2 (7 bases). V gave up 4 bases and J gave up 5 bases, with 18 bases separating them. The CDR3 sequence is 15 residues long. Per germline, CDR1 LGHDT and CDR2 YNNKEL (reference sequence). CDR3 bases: TGTGCCAGCAGCCCTCAAGGGGGGGCCTGGAACGAGCAGTACTTC. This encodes CASSPQGGAWNEQYF.